The text below deals with one T cell receptor beta chain. Its antigen target is currently unknown. No per-base quality is available; no much larger clone lies one base away. The data derive from a study of shared clonotypes between healthy human individuals (TCRdb year 2020). For context, the study as a whole: The cohort included three men and two women between 18 and 49 years of age. Per donor, three plates each were used for CD4 naive and CD4 memory, two for CD8 naive, and one for CD8 memory. Blood TCR repertoires of roughly five healthy adults were deeply sequenced to estimate repertoire size and the extent of clonotype sharing between individuals. To increase sequencing depth and limit assay-specific biases, TCR repertoire library preparation and sequencing were carried out by different laboratories using diverse techniques. Per donor, leukapheresis produced somewhere between about 0.94 and 9 billion PBMCs. The full study reports these points: Sampling was restricted to blood, and TCR repertoires in tissue are likely to differ from TCR repertoires in blood. Across several donors, roughly 5% of naive CD4, roughly 3.8% of naive CD8, approximately 2.5% of memory CD4, and approximately 0.4% of memory CD8 clonotypes were shared. Compared with non-shared clonotypes, the clonotypes found in all four sorted-subset donors had higher generation probabilities. Incomplete sequencing was indicated by rarefaction of sorted-subset datasets, despite the large sequencing depth. Pairwise subsampling indicated that sequencing depth was expected to affect the degree of clonotype sharing among donors. Naive subsets generally had larger estimated clonotype richness than memory subsets. The genetic and exposure-history diversity represented was limited by the small number of donors.

CD8 naive samples consisted of CD45RO-negative cells that were positively selected for CCR7, yielding a CD45RA+CCR7+ population without TemRA cells. The donors were healthy, HIV-negative adults who had no recently reported acute infections or vaccinations. Only Caucasian adults living in Nashville, Tennessee, USA were represented among the donors. Blood was obtained by leukapheresis, after which PBMCs were separated by Ficoll-Histopaque density gradient centrifugation and cryopreserved in liquid nitrogen vapor phase. Analytical flow cytometry was used to check the purity and quantity of every magnetically sorted T cell population. Genomic DNA was isolated from every sorted fraction and measured by UV absorbance on a Nanodrop 2000c. Using the deep immunoSEQ assay, TCR CDR3 regions were amplified from genomic DNA by multiplex PCR. Extracted genomic DNA from each cell subset was spread evenly across all wells of several immunoSEQ 96-well plates, with each plate serving as a replicate. For sorted subsets, each replicate PCR was loaded with 150 to 250 ng genomic DNA, equivalent to 30,000 or so T cell genomes. Purified libraries were measured with a Qubit 3.0 fluorometer, size-checked on a Bioanalyzer 2100, and measured again with the KAPA Library Quantification kit. Every immunoSEQ 96-well plate was sequenced on a separate single-read 150-cycle Illumina NextSeq 550 flow cell. Turning to the authors' computational methods: The immunoSEQ output contained only junctional sequences without quality scores, so filtering could not match that applied to full-length reads. To assign V/J genes and CDR3, sequences were annotated using PyIR, a Python wrapper for IgBLAST v1.9, with IMGT germline references. Reads with weak V/J assignments (E-value above 1e-6), missing CDR3, stop codons, out-of-frame junctions, or ambiguous translated residues were removed. V3J clonotypes were defined as sequences sharing the same inferred V gene, J gene, and CDR3 amino acid sequence. Percentage overlap between repertoires was computed as shared unique clonotypes divided by the size of the smaller repertoire. Richness of each repertoire was evaluated using RTK rarefaction, the Chao1 estimator, and Recon v2.1 estimates of unobserved clonotypes. For all TCRbeta clonotypes obtained by the gDNA method from a few donors, generation probabilities were computed with OLGA. What TCRdb holds here is the immuneACCESS table cut down to in-frame rearrangements. Part of the clones is not present; checked against another copy, under half of the missing clones reflect an unresolved V gene, and the others are unexplained. The DNA gave D and trimming, while V, J and clone size come from that table. The sample profile shows about 2,200,000 clones; about 92% of them were found once. The ten most abundant clones make up under 2% of the sample.

The specimen was naive CD8+ T cells from PBMCs. The cell subset or site label on this specimen signifies: CD45RA+CCR7+. The sequence came from a man between 18 and 29 years old in good health. Some clones in this sample may be carry-over from other donors' samples.

The CDR3 in this case is CAWSDPLLAGADTQYF. The nucleotide sequence is TGTGCCTGGAGTGACCCATTACTAGCGGGAGCAGATACGCAGTATTTT. Recombination linked TRBV30 to TRBJ2-3; TRBD2 fits 11 bases in the junction. Relative to germline, V is missing 1 base and J is missing 4 bases, with 7 bases of the junction outside any gene match. The CDR3 measures 16 amino acids from cysteine to phenylalanine. The sequence is cut down to CDR3 DNA, 48 bases in frame from base 1. As encoded in the germline V gene (reference sequence), CDR1 is GTSNPN while CDR2 is SVGIG.